The 29 T cell receptor beta chains presented below share a single source sample, sequenced in a study of T cell responses to AZD1222 COVID-19 vaccine. The repertoire was sequenced with immunoSEQ multiplex PCR; TCRdb's copy has only in-frame clones and lacks some. This sample has fewer than 200,000 clones, with around 94% found just once. Sample: peripheral blood, taken 28 days after the second AZD1222 dose. The receptors were gathered from an adult who received the AZD1222 COVID-19 vaccine.

V and J are TRBV4-3 and TRBJ2-7, with D uncertain. The germline V gene encodes CDR1 LGHNA and CDR2 YSLEER. Trimming removed 0 bases at V and 2 bases at J, with 11 bases between. This CDR3 is 15 amino acids long. The CDR3 bases are TGCGCCAGCAGCCAAGAAGGAGTCTCAACCTACGAGCAGTACTTC. Protein: CASSQEGVSTYEQYF.

The gene calls are TRBV6-1 and TRBJ1-5; 9 bases match TRBD1. The CDR3 covers 16 residues. In germline, CDR1 is MNHNS, CDR2 SASEGT. The V and J ends lost 4 bases and 2 bases, in that order; junction bases with no gene match: 6. The CDR3 nucleotides are TGTGCCAGCAGTGTGTCCACAGGGGGCGGCAATCAGCCCCAGCATTTT. Its translation is CASSVSTGGGNQPQHF.

This chain connects TRBV6-5 to TRBJ2-1; D is ambiguous. Germline V CDR1 and CDR2: MNHEY, SVGAGI. This CDR3 is 15 amino acids long. V lost 2 bases and J 2 bases, leaving 10 bases between the germline ends. The CDR3 bases are TGTGCCAGCAGTTACGGGCAGAGACCCTACAATGAGCAGTTCTTC. Translating gives CASSYGQRPYNEQFF.

The CDR3 here is CASSLGGSYGYTF. As DNA, the CDR3 is TGTGCCAGCAGTTTAGGAGGGTCCTATGGCTACACCTTC. This chain uses TRBV27 with TRBJ1-2; no firm D call. The CDR3 length is 13 residues. Germline CDR1 is MNHEY and CDR2 is SMNVEV (reference sequence). The V gene lost 2 bases and the J gene lost 4 bases, with 8 bases spanning the gap.

This clone was counted a few times. The chain links TRBV10-3 to TRBJ1-2; no definite D call. Trimming removed 3 bases at V and 8 bases at J, with 13 bases between. Germline CDR1 reads ENHRY; CDR2 reads SYGVKD. The CDR3 runs to 13 residues. CDR3 in DNA: TGTGCCATCAGTGAAGTGGGAGAGGTGGGCTACACCTTC. This codes for CAISEVGEVGYTF.

The chain carries TRBV4-2 and TRBJ1-5; D is possibly TRBD1 (6 bases). The CDR3 length is 17 residues. V was clipped by 3 bases and J by 5 bases, with 20 bases between them. Germline V gene lookup returns CDR1 LGHNA and CDR2 YNFKEQ. CDR3 nucleotide sequence: TGTGCCAGCAGCCAGGGTGGGGGGGCAGGCTTTTATCAGCCCCAGCATTTT. Translation gives CASSQGGGAGFYQPQHF.

The chain is built from TRBV5-1 and TRBJ2-2; D might be TRBD1 or TRBD2, each matching 6 bases. The V gene's germline CDR1 is SGHRS and CDR2 YFSETQ. Trimming shortened V by 4 bases and J by 2 bases, and 21 bases separated the two germline ends. The length of the CDR3 is 18 residues. The CDR3 is CASSPGGRVKSNTGELFF. The DNA for the CDR3 is TGCGCCAGCAGCCCCGGGGGCAGGGTAAAGTCAAACACCGGGGAGCTGTTTTTT. Based on the CDR3 plus reference TRBV5-1 and TRBJ2-2, the full variable domain is KAGVTQTPRYLIKTRGQQVTLSCSPISGHRSVSWYQQTPGQGLQFLFEYFSETQRNKGNFPGRFSGRQFSNSRSEMNVSTLELGDSALYLCASSPGGRVKSNTGELFFGEGSRLTVL.

The chain is built from TRBV7-9 and TRBJ1-2; D may be TRBD1 (6 bases). V lost 5 bases to trimming and J lost 3 bases, with 16 bases between them. CDR3 length equals 15 residues. Germline V gene sequence: CDR1 SEHNR, CDR2 FQNEAQ (reference sequence). In DNA form, the CDR3 reads TGTGCCAGCAGCCAAGAGGTCAGGGGATACTATGGCTACACCTTC. This codes for CASSQEVRGYYGYTF.

Concerning this clone: The junction does not match germline at one end; this may be a read error. The gene calls are TRBV12-5 and TRBJ1-5, with unresolved D. CDR1 and CDR2 from the germline V gene are LGHNT and FRNRAP. The CDR3 sequence is 18 residues long. DNA for the CDR3: TGTGCTAGTGGTCTGGTCTTAGTACCCCCTTCGACAAATCAGCCCCAGCATTTT. Its translation is CASGLVLVPPSTNQPQHF.

The chain combines TRBV20-1 with TRBJ2-1; 8 nucleotides line up with TRBD2. Germline V gene sequence: CDR1 DFQATT, CDR2 SNEGSKA (reference sequence). With 6 bases clipped from V and 0 bases from J, the junction kept 10 bases outside the gene matches. The CDR3 length is 16 residues. For the CDR3, the DNA is TGCAGTGCGAGTGGTGCGGGAGGCCGCTCCTACAATGAGCAGTTCTTC. It yields the protein CSASGAGGRSYNEQFF.

The chain couples TRBV6-5 to TRBJ1-1; D uncertain. V lost 6 bases, J lost 3 bases, and 14 bases lay in between. There are 14 residues in the CDR3. Per the germline V gene, CDR1 is MNHEY and CDR2 is SVGAGI. The CDR3 DNA is TGTGCCAGCAGCTTACATCGGGTGGACACTGAAGCTTTCTTT. Its protein is CASSLHRVDTEAFF.

The rearrangement joins TRBV28 to TRBJ2-3; 7 nucleotides agree with TRBD2. The V segment lost 5 bases and the J segment 1 base; nucleotides outside the gene matches: 9. This CDR3 has 16 residues. Germline V CDR1 and CDR2: MDHEN, SYDVKM. The CDR3 spells CASSPSMGGGTDTQYF. In DNA form, the CDR3 reads TGTGCCAGCAGTCCCTCAATGGGGGGGGGCACAGATACGCAGTATTTT.

This clone was observed a single time. The chain combines TRBV7-2 with TRBJ1-5; D not certain. The germline gives CDR1 SGHTA, CDR2 FQGNSA. V was trimmed by 5 bases and J by 0 bases, leaving 2 bases between them. This CDR3 spans 12 amino acids. The CDR3 nucleotides are TGTGCCAGCAGCCATAGCAATCAGCCCCAGCATTTT. Protein sequence: CASSHSNQPQHF.

The count of this clone is one. The V and J genes are TRBV28 and TRBJ1-6; 9 nucleotides align to TRBD1. Germline values: CDR1 MDHEN, CDR2 SYDVKM. Trimming at V came to 6 bases and at J to 11 bases, leaving 8 bases not matched to a gene. The CDR3 has 14 residues. For the CDR3, the DNA is TGTGCCAGCAGCTTTCCCGGGACAGGGCCACCCCTCCACTTT. Its translation is CASSFPGTGPPLHF.

The chain's CDR3 is CASGAGLGTEAFF. As DNA, the CDR3 is TGTGCCAGCGGGGCGGGGTTGGGGACTGAAGCTTTCTTT. The chain recombines TRBV19 with TRBJ1-1; tentative D call: TRBD1 (5 bases). The germline V and J ends were trimmed by 9 bases and 5 bases, with 16 bases remaining between them. This CDR3 is 13 amino acids long. Germline assignment: CDR1 LNHDA and CDR2 SQIVND (reference sequence).

The chain couples TRBV19 to TRBJ1-5; tentative D call: TRBD1 (5 bases). The CDR3 contains 18 residues. The V gene lost 4 bases and the J gene lost 1 base, with 20 bases spanning the gap. The germline V gene has CDR1 LNHDA and CDR2 SQIVND (reference sequence). The CDR3: CASSSHMGRVSSNQPQHF. The CDR3, as DNA: TGTGCCAGTAGTAGCCACATGGGCAGGGTATCGAGCAATCAGCCCCAGCATTTT.

The CDR3 nucleotides read TGTGCCAGCAGCTTATTGGCAGGGAATAATGAAAAACTGTTTTTT. Protein product: CASSLLAGNNEKLFF. This rearrangement joins TRBV7-2 to TRBJ1-4; maybe TRBD1 (5 bases). CDR3 size: 15 residues. Looked up from germline, CDR1 is SGHTA and CDR2 is FQGNSA. V lost 2 bases and J 4 bases, leaving 11 bases between the germline ends.

The V and J genes are TRBV12-2 and TRBJ2-3; the table's D gene call, TRBD1, was not cross checked with the DNA. TRBV12-2 is annotated as a pseudogene. This CDR3 is 12 amino acids long. CDR3 bases: TGTGCAAGTCGCGCAACATTAGATACGCAGTATTTT. This codes for CASRATLDTQYF.

The CDR3: CASSLDPNSNQPQHF. The CDR3 region has the DNA TGTGCCAGCAGCTTAGACCCCAACAGTAATCAGCCCCAGCATTTT. The V gene is TRBV11-2, the J gene TRBJ1-5; D uncertain. Trimming shortened V by 0 bases and J by 4 bases, and 10 bases separated the two germline ends. This CDR3 comprises 15 residues. Germline lookup yields CDR1 SGHAT and CDR2 FQNNGV.

This clone was found once. In nucleotides, the CDR3 is TGTGCCAGCAGCCCCTACTGGGGGGGCGAGACCCAGTACTTC. This encodes CASSPYWGGETQYF. The chain carries TRBV28 and TRBJ2-5; a weak D match, TRBD2 (7 bases). Trimming pared 6 bases from V and 5 bases from J, leaving 16 bases between. The CDR3 covers 14 residues. Germline V gene sequence: CDR1 MDHEN, CDR2 SYDVKM.

The V gene is TRBV10-3, the J gene TRBJ1-1; D gene ambiguous. Trimming took off 0 bases at V and 5 bases at J, with 10 bases between the two ends. The CDR3 consists of 14 residues. Germline lookup yields CDR1 ENHRY and CDR2 SYGVKD. The CDR3 bases are TGTGCCATCAGTGAGTCTGATTCTGAAACTGAAGCTTTCTTT. It encodes CAISESDSETEAFF.

The gene calls are TRBV2 and TRBJ2-5; no clear D gene. V was trimmed by 2 bases and J by 5 bases, leaving 15 bases between them. The CDR3 has 15 amino acids. The germline V gene has CDR1 SNHLY and CDR2 FYNNEI. The CDR3 is CASSERPRVEETQYF. The CDR3, as DNA: TGTGCCAGCAGTGAAAGGCCCCGGGTGGAGGAGACCCAGTACTTC.

The chain has TRBV6-6 and TRBJ2-3, with D tentatively TRBD2 (7 bases). The CDR3 totals 15 residues. V was clipped by 5 bases and J by 0 bases, with 12 bases between them. The germline CDR1 and CDR2 sequences are MNHNY and SVGAGI (reference sequence). The CDR3 region is CASSRGGTSTDTQYF. In DNA form, the CDR3 reads TGTGCCAGCAGTCGCGGGGGCACCAGCACAGATACGCAGTATTTT.

V usage is TRBV6-2 or TRBV6-3 and J usage is TRBJ1-2; D remains unclear. The V and J ends lost 2 bases and 8 bases respectively, with 9 bases between them. This CDR3 comprises 12 residues. CDR1 is MNHEY, CDR2 SVGEGT, per germline. In DNA, the CDR3 is TGTGCCAGCAGTTACCCTCCTAGGGGCTACACCTTC. Protein sequence: CASSYPPRGYTF.

J is TRBJ1-1 and V is TRBV11-3; no clear D. The CDR3 covers 14 residues. V lost 4 bases and J 1 base, leaving 10 bases between the germline ends. CDR1 and CDR2 (germline): SGHNT, YENEEA. CDR3 residues: CASSSLGGNTEAFF. The CDR3 DNA reads as TGTGCCAGCAGCTCCCTAGGCGGGAACACTGAAGCTTTCTTT.

The chain carries TRBV29-1 and TRBJ1-1; tentative D call: TRBD1 (5 bases). CDR1 SQVTM and CDR2 ANQGSEA come from the germline V gene. Trimming pared 0 bases from V and 3 bases from J, leaving 14 bases between. This CDR3 has 15 residues. For the CDR3, the DNA is TGCAGCGTTGAAGAGGGAGGGGTTAGGGACACTGAAGCTTTCTTT. It codes for CSVEEGGVRDTEAFF.

This clone occurred once. V and J are TRBV7-2 and TRBJ2-1, with 15 positions matching TRBD2. The germline gives CDR1 SGHTA, CDR2 FQGNSA. Trimming took 5 bases from V and 12 from J; bases not matched to a gene: 5. The CDR3 totals 14 residues. The CDR3 bases are TGTGCCAGCAGCCGGACTAGCGGGGGGGATGGGCAGTTCTTC. Protein product: CASSRTSGGDGQFF.

CDR3 sequence: CASSAKGGTSGYTF. CDR3 nucleotide sequence: TGTGCCAGCAGCGCCAAAGGGGGGACATCCGGCTACACCTTC. The rearrangement links TRBV7-9 to TRBJ1-2, with D possibly being TRBD1 (6 bases). Germline V gene sequence: CDR1 SEHNR, CDR2 FQNEAQ (reference sequence). CDR3 size: 14 residues. Trimming removed 5 bases from V and 8 bases from J, with 18 bases in between.

The rearrangement joins TRBV24-1 to TRBJ1-5; no reliable D call. Germline CDR1 and CDR2: KGHDR and SFDVKD. The CDR3 contains 14 residues. V was pared by 3 bases and J by 9 bases, with 14 bases between. In nucleotides, the CDR3 is TGTGCCACCAGTGATCCCTCGACGTATGGGCCCCAGCATTTT. Protein: CATSDPSTYGPQHF.